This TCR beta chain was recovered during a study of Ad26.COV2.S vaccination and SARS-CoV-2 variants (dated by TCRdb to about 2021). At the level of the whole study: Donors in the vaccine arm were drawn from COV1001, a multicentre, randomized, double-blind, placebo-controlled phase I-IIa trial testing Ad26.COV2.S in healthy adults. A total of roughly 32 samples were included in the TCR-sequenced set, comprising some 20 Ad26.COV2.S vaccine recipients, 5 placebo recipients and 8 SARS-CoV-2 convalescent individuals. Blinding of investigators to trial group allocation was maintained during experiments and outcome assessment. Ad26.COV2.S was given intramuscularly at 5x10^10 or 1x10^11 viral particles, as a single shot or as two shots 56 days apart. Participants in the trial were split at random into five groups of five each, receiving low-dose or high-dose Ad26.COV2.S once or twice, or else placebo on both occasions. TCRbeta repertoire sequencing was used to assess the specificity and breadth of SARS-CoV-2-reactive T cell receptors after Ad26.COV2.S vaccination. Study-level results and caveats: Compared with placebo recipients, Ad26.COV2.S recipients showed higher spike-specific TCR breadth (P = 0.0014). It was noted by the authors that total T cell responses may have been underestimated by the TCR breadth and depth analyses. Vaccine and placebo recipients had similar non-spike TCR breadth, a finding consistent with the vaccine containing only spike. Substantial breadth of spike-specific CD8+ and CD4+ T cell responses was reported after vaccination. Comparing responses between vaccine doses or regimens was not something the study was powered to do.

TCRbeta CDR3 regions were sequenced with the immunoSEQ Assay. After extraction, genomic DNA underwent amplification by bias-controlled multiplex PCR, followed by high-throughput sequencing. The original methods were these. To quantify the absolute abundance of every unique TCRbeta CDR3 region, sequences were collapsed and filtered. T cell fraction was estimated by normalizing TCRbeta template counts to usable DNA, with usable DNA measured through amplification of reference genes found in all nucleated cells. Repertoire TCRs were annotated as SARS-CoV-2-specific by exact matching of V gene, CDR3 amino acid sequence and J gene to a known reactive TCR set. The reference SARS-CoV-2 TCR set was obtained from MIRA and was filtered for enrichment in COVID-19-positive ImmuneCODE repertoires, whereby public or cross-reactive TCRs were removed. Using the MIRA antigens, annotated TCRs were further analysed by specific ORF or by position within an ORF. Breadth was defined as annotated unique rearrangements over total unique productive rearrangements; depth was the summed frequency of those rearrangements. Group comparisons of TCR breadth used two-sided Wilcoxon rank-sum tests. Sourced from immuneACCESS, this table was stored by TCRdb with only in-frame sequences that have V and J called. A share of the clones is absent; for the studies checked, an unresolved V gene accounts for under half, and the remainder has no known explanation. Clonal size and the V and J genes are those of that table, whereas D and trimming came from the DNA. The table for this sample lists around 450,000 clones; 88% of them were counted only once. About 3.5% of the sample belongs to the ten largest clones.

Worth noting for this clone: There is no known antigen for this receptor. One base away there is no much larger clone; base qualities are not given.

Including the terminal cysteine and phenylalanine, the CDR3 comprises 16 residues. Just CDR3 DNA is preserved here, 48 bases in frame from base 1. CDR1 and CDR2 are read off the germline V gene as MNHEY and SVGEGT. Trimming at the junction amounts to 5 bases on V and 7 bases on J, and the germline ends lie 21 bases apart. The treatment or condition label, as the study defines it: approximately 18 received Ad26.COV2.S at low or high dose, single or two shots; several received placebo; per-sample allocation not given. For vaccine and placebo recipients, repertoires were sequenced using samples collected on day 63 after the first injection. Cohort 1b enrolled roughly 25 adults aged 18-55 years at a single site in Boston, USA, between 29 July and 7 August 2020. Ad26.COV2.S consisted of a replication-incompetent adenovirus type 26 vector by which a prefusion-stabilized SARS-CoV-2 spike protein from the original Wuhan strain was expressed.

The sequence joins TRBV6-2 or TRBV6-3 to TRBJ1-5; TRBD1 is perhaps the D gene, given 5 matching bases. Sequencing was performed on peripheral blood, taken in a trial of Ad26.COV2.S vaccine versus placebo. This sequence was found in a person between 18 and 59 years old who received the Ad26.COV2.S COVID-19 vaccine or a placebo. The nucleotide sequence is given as TGTGCCAGCAGTGCTCCTGGGGAGCAGGGTAGGCAGCCCCAGCATTTT. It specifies CASSAPGEQGRQPQHF.